These 10 T cell receptor beta chains came from one sample sequenced in a study of blood T cell repertoires in COVID-19. Data came from immunoSEQ multiplex PCR; TCRdb stores just in-frame clones and leaves some out. The sample comprises about 310,000 clones, roughly 90% of which are singletons, and around 9% rests with the top ten. Sequences were obtained from PBMCs or T cells enriched from blood (not recorded which). The receptors come from a woman younger than 35 who had recovered from COVID-19.

CDR3 amino acids: CASSDEAGASYEQYF. The CDR3 bases are TGTGCCAGCAGTGACGAAGCGGGAGCCTCCTACGAGCAGTACTTC. The chain recombines TRBV2 with TRBJ2-7; 8 bases line up with TRBD2. The V gene end was trimmed by 3 bases and the J gene end by 0 bases; junction bases not matched to a gene: 4. CDR1 is SNHLY, CDR2 FYNNEI, per germline. The CDR3 is made up of 15 amino acids.

The chain joins TRBV19 to TRBJ1-5, with TRBD1 matching over 7 bases. The CDR3 is 13 residues long. Germline CDR1 is LNHDA and CDR2 is SQIVND (reference sequence). The ends lost 7 bases at V and 12 bases at J; junction bases unmatched: 12. The CDR3 nucleotides read TGTGCCAGTAATGGGGTTCGAGGGGGCTTCCAGCATTTT. Residues: CASNGVRGGFQHF.

This sequence joins TRBV28 and TRBJ2-3; no firm D call. Germline V gene lookup returns CDR1 MDHEN and CDR2 SYDVKM. V gave up 6 bases and J gave up 1 base, with 11 bases separating them. The CDR3 runs to 14 residues. The CDR3 DNA is TGTGCCAGCAGCGCCGGTCAGGGCACAGATACGCAGTATTTT. It yields the protein CASSAGQGTDTQYF.

This chain links TRBV4-2 with TRBJ2-5; 8 bases are shared with TRBD2. This CDR3 is built from 15 residues. V trimming: 1 base; J trimming: 4 bases; junction bases outside the gene matches: 5. Germline assignment: CDR1 LGHNA and CDR2 YNFKEQ. The CDR3 region is CASSQVTTSVETQYF. As DNA, the CDR3 is TGTGCCAGCAGCCAAGTCACGACTAGCGTAGAGACCCAGTACTTC.

This sequence joins TRBV5-1 and TRBJ1-5, with 11 bases identical to TRBD1. The CDR3 has 19 residues. Losses at the gene ends were 0 bases for V and 0 bases for J; bases not matched to a gene: 8. The V gene's germline CDR1 is SGHRS and CDR2 YFSETQ. The CDR3 bases are TGCGCCAGCAGCTTGGCACCGGGACAGGGGGAGTATAGCAATCAGCCCCAGCATTTT. It specifies CASSLAPGQGEYSNQPQHF.

The J gene is TRBJ2-7, the V gene TRBV28; a possible D gene is TRBD1 (8 bases). V lost 6 bases and J 2 bases, leaving 23 bases between the germline ends. This CDR3 is 17 amino acids long. Germline values: CDR1 MDHEN, CDR2 SYDVKM. The chain's CDR3 is CASSQPNTGGETYEQYF. The CDR3 region has the DNA TGTGCCAGCAGCCAACCAAATACAGGGGGGGAGACCTACGAGCAGTACTTC.

The gene calls are TRBV3-1 (or the pseudogene TRBV3-2) and TRBJ2-5, with 8 nucleotides matching TRBD2. Germline CDR1 reads LGHDT; CDR2 reads YNNKEL (reference sequence). The CDR3 consists of 14 residues. J was trimmed by 5 bases and V by 4 bases; bases with no gene match: 6. In nucleotides, the CDR3 is TGTGCCAGCAGCCCCCCCGGGGGGGCGGAGACCCAGTACTTC. Encoded protein: CASSPPGGAETQYF.

The CDR3 bases are TGTGCCAGCAGTGAAGGAACGGCGGGGGGCAATCAGCCCCAGCATTTT. Protein: CASSEGTAGGNQPQHF. This chain connects TRBV6-1 to TRBJ1-5; TRBD1 might be the D (5 bases). The CDR3 has 16 residues. V lost 1 base and J lost 2, with 12 bases in between. Germline lookup yields CDR1 MNHNS and CDR2 SASEGT.

V and J are TRBV11-2 and TRBJ2-1, with D possibly matching TRBD1 (5 bases). The CDR3 runs to 15 residues. Trimming pared 5 bases from V and 10 bases from J, leaving 21 bases between. Germline CDR1 is SGHAT and CDR2 is FQNNGV. The CDR3 spells CASSPTGAPGWEQFF. The CDR3 coding sequence is TGTGCCAGCAGCCCCACTGGGGCACCTGGATGGGAGCAGTTCTTC.

V is TRBV12-3 or TRBV12-4 and J is TRBJ1-1, with D hard to call. The CDR3 length is 13 residues. Trimming removed 0 bases at V and 6 bases at J, with 8 bases between. CDR3 loop: CASSLALRAEAFF. The CDR3 region has the DNA TGTGCCAGCAGTTTAGCGCTGCGGGCTGAAGCTTTCTTT.